This TCR beta chain was profiled in a study of identical twins. Study outcomes and limitations: Cord blood beta clonotypes that were abundant carried fewer insertions, and memory repertoires showed no such trend. With monozygotic twins, out-of-frame TCR alpha sharing exceeded what models estimated.

The CDR3 totals 15 residues. A note on this clonotype: What it binds is unknown.

MiXCR, applied by TCRdb to the 5' RACE reads, yields one record per CDR3 protein. In the table there are 1.5 million to 2 million distinct CDR3 sequences, about 31% of which are singletons. This sequence originates from a newborn girl in good health. Sequenced: cord blood. The genes are TRBV21-1 and TRBJ2-5; whether TRBD2, the table's D call, matches the DNA was not checked. TRBV21-1 is annotated as a pseudogene. CDR3 region: CASRRDGPLLETQYF. For the CDR3, the DNA is TGTGCCAGCAGAAGGGACGGACCTCTCCTGGAGACCCAGTACTTC.